These T cell receptor beta chains were read from a single sample in a study of CD8 T cells in Susac syndrome. From the immunoSEQ multiplex PCR reads, TCRdb called clonotypes with MiXCR, one entry per CDR3 protein. Of fewer than 250,000 distinct CDR3 sequences listed, roughly 92% were seen once; the top ten hold 0.095% to 0.12%. Sequenced input: CD4+ T cells from PBMCs. Source of these receptors: a human donor in good health. The CDR3 runs from the conserved cysteine through the conserved F or W. A D gene is named only where the DNA matches it firmly. Clone sizes are given selectively: once, few, many, or a class where the clone is expanded.

clone_size,v_call,j_call,d_call,cdr3_nt,cdr3_aa
-,TRBV2,TRBJ1-1,-,TGTGCCAGCAGTGCTCGGGGAAACACTGAAGCTTTCTTT,CASSARGNTEAFF
-,TRBV5-1,TRBJ2-7,TRBD1,TGCGCCAGCAGTCCCTCCGGGGACAGGGGATTCTACGAGCAGTACTTC,CASSPSGDRGFYEQYF
-,TRBV7-2,TRBJ2-2,TRBD2,TGTGCCAGCAGCATCAGCGGGGGGGCTTCGCCCGGGGAGCTGTTTTTT,CASSISGGASPGELFF
-,TRBV27,TRBJ2-5,TRBD1,TGTGCCAGCAGTTTCCGACAGGGGGCTGGAGAGACCCAGTACTTC,CASSFRQGAGETQYF
-,TRBV20-1,TRBJ2-1,-,TGCAGTGCTACCACCCAATGGGCTAATGAGCAGTTCTTC,CSATTQWANEQFF
-,TRBV4-1,TRBJ2-3,TRBD1,TGCGCCAGCAGCCAAGAATCGACAGGGGGCAACACAGATACGCAGTATTTT,CASSQESTGGNTDTQYF
-,TRBV7-2,TRBJ1-1,TRBD1,TGTGCCAGCAGCTTAGTGGGAGACAGGGCTGAAGCTTTCTTT,CASSLVGDRAEAFF
-,TRBV9,TRBJ1-2,-,TGTGCCAGCAGCGTAGCTTCTCGGGCCGGATCTCCCGGGCCTAACTATGGCTACACCTTC,CASSVASRAGSPGPNYGYTF
-,TRBV4-2,TRBJ2-1,TRBD2,TGTGCCAGCAGCTCCTCCGGAGCGGGGGGGCCAAATGAGCAGTTCTTC,CASSSSGAGGPNEQFF
-,TRBV6-2/TRBV6-3,TRBJ1-5,-,TGTGCCAGCAGTGGGGGTCGGCCCCAGCATTTT,CASSGGRPQHF
-,TRBV12-3/TRBV12-4,TRBJ2-2,TRBD2,TGTGCCAGCAGTCCCCTAGCGGTCACCAACTTTTCCCCCAACACCGGGGAGCTGTTTTTT,CASSPLAVTNFSPNTGELFF
-,TRBV3-1,TRBJ2-5,TRBD2,TGTGCCAGCAGCCAAGCGGGGGGCCAAGAGACCCAGTACTTC,CASSQAGGQETQYF
once,TRBV7-9,TRBJ1-2,-,TGTGCCAGCAGCTACCCCGGGGGCGCGCGCTACACCTTC,CASSYPGGARYTF
-,TRBV5-1,TRBJ2-2,-,TGCGCCAGCCGCTTAACCGGGGCAATGGCCGGGGAGCTGTTTTTT,CASRLTGAMAGELFF
-,TRBV7-3,TRBJ2-2,-,TGTGCCAGCAGCCGAGTCGGTCGCGCCGGGGAGCTGTTTTTT,CASSRVGRAGELFF
-,TRBV9,TRBJ1-1,-,TGTGCCAGCAGCGTATCTTCCGGACAGAACACTGAAGCTTTCTTT,CASSVSSGQNTEAFF
-,TRBV12-3/TRBV12-4,TRBJ2-3,TRBD1,TGTGCCAGCAGTTTAGGGACAGGGGATACGCAGTATTTT,CASSLGTGDTQYF
-,TRBV5-4,TRBJ2-6,-,TGTGCCAGCAACTTCGGAAGAACTGGGGCCAACGTCCTGACTTTC,CASNFGRTGANVLTF
-,TRBV15,TRBJ2-1,-,TGTGCCACCAGCCCTACAGGGAGCTCCTACAATGAGCAGTTCTTC,CATSPTGSSYNEQFF
-,TRBV12-3/TRBV12-4,TRBJ1-5,-,TGTGCCAGCAGTTTAGACCCCCCGACGGGCAATCAGCCCCAGCATTTT,CASSLDPPTGNQPQHF
few,TRBV5-1,TRBJ2-1,-,TGCGCCAGCAGCTCCGGATCAGGAAGCTCCTACAATGAGCAGTTCTTC,CASSSGSGSSYNEQFF
-,TRBV5-1,TRBJ2-5,-,TGCGCCAGCAGCTCACAGTCCGAAGGGACCCAGTACTTC,CASSSQSEGTQYF
-,TRBV6-6,TRBJ1-1,TRBD1,TGTGCCAGCAGGCCAGGGGGAGTAAACACTGAAGCTTTCTTT,CASRPGGVNTEAFF
-,TRBV28,TRBJ1-1,-,TGTGCCAGCAGGACCACACTAGGCACTGAAGCTTTCTTT,CASRTTLGTEAFF
-,TRBV5-6,TRBJ2-7,-,TGTGCCAGCAGCTCCGGACGGATCTACGAGCAGTACTTC,CASSSGRIYEQYF
-,TRBV28,TRBJ1-1,TRBD1,TGTGCCAGCAGTTTTGGGGACAGGTCGAACACTGAAGCTTTCTTT,CASSFGDRSNTEAFF
-,TRBV2,TRBJ1-5,-,TGTGCCAGCAGTGTAGGGCAGCCCCAGCATTTT,CASSVGQPQHF